This TCR beta chain originates from a study of blood T cell repertoires in COVID-19. Study-level background: Whether acute or convalescent, the COVID-19 samples came from the United States, Italy and Spain. T cells, B-cell-depleted T cells, or PBMCs provided the cDNA or gDNA that served as material.

The germline CDR1 and CDR2 sequences are LGHDT and YNNKEL (reference sequence). This CDR3 is 13 amino acids long. V lost 0 bases to trimming and J lost 8 bases, with 10 bases between them. The authors' processing: Researchers report that nucleated cell counts were estimated from reference gene primer amplification. Generated by immunoSEQ multiplex PCR, the TCRdb table keeps only in-frame clones and is missing some. For V, J and clone size, that table is used; D and trimming come from the DNA. This sample has more than 140,000 clones; roughly 88% occur once, and the top ten carry roughly 7.9%. The clonotype comes from a woman aged 45-59 years in a cohort sampled during active or convalescent COVID-19. Sequenced input: peripheral blood. This sequence joins TRBV3-1 (or the pseudogene TRBV3-2) and TRBJ1-1, with D maybe TRBD1 (5 bases). CDR3 DNA sequence: TGTGCCAGCAGCCAAGATTCCCGACAGGAAGCTTTCTTT. It codes for CASSQDSRQEAFF.